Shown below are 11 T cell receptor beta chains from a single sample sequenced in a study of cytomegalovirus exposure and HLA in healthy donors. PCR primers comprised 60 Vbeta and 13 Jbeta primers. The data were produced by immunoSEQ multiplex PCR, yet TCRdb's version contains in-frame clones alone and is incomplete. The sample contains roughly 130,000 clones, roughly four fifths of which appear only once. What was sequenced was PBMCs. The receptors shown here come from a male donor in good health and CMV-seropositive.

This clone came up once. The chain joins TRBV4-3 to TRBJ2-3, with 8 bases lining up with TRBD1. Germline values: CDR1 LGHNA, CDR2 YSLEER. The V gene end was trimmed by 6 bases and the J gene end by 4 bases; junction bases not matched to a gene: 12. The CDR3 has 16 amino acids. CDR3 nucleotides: TGCGCCAGCAGTCCAGGGCAGGGGGCAGGGTCAGATACGCAGTATTTT. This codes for CASSPGQGAGSDTQYF.

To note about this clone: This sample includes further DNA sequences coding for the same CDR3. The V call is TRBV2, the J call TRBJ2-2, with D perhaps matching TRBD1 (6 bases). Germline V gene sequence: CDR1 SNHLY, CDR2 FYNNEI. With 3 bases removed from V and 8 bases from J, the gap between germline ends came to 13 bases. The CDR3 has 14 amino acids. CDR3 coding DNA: TGTGCCAGCAGTGAGAATCAGGGGTCTGGGGAGCTGTTTTTT. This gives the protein CASSENQGSGELFF. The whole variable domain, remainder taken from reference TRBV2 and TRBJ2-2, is EPEVTQTPSHQVTQMGQEVILRCVPISNHLYFYWYRQILGQKVEFLVSFYNNEISEKSEIFDDQFSVERPDGSNFTLKIRSTKLEDSAMYFCASSENQGSGELFFGEGSRLTVL.

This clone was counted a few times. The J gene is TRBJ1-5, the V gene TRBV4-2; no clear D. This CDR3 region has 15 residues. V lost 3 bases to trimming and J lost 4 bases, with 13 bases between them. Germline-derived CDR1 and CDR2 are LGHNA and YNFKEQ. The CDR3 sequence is CASSQAFAQNQPQHF. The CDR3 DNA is TGTGCCAGCAGCCAGGCCTTTGCACAGAATCAGCCCCAGCATTTT.

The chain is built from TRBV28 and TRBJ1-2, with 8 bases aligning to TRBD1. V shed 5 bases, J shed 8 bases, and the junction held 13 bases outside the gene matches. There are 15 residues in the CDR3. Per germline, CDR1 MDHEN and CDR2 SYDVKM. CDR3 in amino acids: CASSPLSGGAGGYTF. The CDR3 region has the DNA TGTGCCAGCAGTCCGCTTTCAGGGGGCGCGGGGGGCTACACCTTC.

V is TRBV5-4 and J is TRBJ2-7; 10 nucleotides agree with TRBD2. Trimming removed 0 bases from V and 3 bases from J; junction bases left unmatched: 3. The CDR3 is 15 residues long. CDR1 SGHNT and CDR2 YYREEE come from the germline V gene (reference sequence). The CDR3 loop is CASSLGGLADYEQYF. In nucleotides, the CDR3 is TGTGCCAGCAGCTTGGGAGGACTAGCGGACTACGAGCAGTACTTC.

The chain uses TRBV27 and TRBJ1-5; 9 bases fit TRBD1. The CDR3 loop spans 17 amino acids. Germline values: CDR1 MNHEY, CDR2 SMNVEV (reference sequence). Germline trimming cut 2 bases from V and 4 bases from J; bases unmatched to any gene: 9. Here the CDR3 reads CASSLKTGTGFNQPQHF. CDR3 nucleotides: TGTGCCAGCAGTTTAAAGACCGGGACAGGGTTTAATCAGCCCCAGCATTTT.

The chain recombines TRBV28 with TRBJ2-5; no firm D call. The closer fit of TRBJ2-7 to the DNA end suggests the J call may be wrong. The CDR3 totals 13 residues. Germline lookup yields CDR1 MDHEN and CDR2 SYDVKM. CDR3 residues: CASSSLGPHEQYF. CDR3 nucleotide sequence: TGTGCCAGCAGCTCCCTTGGGCCCCACGAGCAGTACTTC.

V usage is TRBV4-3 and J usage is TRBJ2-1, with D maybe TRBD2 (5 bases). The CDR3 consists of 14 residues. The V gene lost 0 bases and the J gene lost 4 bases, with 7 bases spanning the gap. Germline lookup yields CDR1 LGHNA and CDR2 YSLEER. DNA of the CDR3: TGCGCCAGCAGCCAAGAAGGCGGGTACAATGAGCAGTTCTTC. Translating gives CASSQEGGYNEQFF.

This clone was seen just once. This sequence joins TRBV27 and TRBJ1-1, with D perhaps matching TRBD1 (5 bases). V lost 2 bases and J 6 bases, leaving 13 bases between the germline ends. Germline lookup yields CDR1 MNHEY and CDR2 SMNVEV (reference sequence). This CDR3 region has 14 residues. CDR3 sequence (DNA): TGTGCCAGCAGTTTACCCGGGGGGAGCGCTGAAGCTTTCTTT. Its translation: CASSLPGGSAEAFF.

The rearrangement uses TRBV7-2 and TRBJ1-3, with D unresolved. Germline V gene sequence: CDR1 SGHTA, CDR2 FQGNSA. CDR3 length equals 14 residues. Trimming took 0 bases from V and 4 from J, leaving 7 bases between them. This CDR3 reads CASSLAVVGNTIYF. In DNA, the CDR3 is TGTGCCAGCAGCTTAGCGGTAGTGGGAAACACCATATATTTT.

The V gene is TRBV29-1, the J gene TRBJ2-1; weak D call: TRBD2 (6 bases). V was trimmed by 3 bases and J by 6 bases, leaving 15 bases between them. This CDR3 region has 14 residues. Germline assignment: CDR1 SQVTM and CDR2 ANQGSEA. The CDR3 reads CSVDRDSDPNEQFF. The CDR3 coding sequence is TGCAGCGTTGACCGGGACTCAGATCCCAATGAGCAGTTCTTC.